This T cell receptor (beta chain) is from a study of CD4 T cells in relation to SARS-CoV-2 and coronaviruses. Overall study context: Shared crossreactive spike epitopes were mapped to their HLA restriction.

Libraries were prepared by immunoSEQ multiplex PCR; TCRdb keeps only in-frame clonotypes and omits some of them. The data show about 26,000 clones, around 75% seen once. Regarding this clone: Its target is unknown.

V was shortened by 6 bases and J by 4 bases, with 18 bases between the two germline ends. CDR1 and CDR2 (germline): SEHNR, FQNEAQ (reference sequence). The CDR3 has 15 residues. Before the COVID-19 pandemic, during about 2010-2018, CD4+ T cells were taken from unexposed donors. Isolation of CD4+ T cells took place after approximately 11 days in culture. What was sequenced was CD4+ T cells from PBMCs, cultured in vitro. The V call is TRBV7-9, the J call TRBJ2-5; perhaps TRBD2 as D (6 bases). The sequence was collected from a human donor in good health. CDR3 DNA: TGTGCCAGCAGTCCCCCTAGAGGGAGGCGAGAGACCCAGTACTTC. It specifies CASSPPRGRRETQYF.